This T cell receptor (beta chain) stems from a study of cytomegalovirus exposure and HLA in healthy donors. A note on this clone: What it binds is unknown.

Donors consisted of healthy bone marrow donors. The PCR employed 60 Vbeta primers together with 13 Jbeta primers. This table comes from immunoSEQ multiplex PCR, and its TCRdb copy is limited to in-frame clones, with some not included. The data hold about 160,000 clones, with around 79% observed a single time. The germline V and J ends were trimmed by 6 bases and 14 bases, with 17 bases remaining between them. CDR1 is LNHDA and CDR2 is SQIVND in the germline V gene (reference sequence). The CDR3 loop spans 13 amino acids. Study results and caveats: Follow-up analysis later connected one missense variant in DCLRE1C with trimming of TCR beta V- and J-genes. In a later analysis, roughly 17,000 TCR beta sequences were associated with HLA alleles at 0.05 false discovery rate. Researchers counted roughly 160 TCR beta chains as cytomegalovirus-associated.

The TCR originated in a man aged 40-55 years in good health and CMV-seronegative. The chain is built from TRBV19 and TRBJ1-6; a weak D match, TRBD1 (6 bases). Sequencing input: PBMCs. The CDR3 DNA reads TGTGCCAGTAGAGGAGACAGGTTCTCCGCCCTCCACTTT. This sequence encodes CASRGDRFSALHF.